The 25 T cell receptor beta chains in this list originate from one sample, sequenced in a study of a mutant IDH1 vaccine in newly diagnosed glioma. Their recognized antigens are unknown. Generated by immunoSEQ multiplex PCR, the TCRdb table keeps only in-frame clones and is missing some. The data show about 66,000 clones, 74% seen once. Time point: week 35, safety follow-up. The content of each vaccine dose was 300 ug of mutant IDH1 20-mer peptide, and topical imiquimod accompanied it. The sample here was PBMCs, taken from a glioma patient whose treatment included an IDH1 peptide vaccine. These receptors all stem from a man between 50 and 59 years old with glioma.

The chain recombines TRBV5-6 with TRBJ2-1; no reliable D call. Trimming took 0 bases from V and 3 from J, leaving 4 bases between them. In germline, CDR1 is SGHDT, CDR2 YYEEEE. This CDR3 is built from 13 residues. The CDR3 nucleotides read TGTGCCAGCAGCTTGGCAATCTACAATGAGCAGTTCTTC. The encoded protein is CASSLAIYNEQFF.

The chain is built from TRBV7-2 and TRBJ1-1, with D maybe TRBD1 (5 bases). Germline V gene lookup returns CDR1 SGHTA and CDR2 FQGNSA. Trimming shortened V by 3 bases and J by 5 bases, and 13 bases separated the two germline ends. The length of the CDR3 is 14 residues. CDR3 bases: TGTGCCAGCAGCTTGAGGGGAGGAGGGACTGAAGCTTTCTTT. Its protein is CASSLRGGGTEAFF.

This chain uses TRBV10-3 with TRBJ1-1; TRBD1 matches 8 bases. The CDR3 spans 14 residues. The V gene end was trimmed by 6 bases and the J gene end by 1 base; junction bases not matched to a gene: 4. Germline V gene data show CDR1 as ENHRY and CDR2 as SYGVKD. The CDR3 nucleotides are TGTGCCATCAGGACAGGGGCCCAGAACACTGAAGCTTTCTTT. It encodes CAIRTGAQNTEAFF.

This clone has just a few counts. CDR3 region: CASSIDRYNEQFF. In DNA form, the CDR3 reads TGTGCCAGTAGTATCGACAGGTACAATGAGCAGTTCTTC. The chain employs TRBV19 and TRBJ2-1; perhaps TRBD1 as D (6 bases). V was cut by 3 bases and J by 4 bases, with 7 bases left in between. CDR1 and CDR2 (germline): LNHDA, SQIVND (reference sequence). This CDR3 comprises 13 residues.

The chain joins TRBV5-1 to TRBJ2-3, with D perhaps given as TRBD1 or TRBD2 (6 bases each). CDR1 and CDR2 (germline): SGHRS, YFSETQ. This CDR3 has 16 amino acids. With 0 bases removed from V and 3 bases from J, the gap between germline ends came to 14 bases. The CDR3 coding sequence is TGCGCCAGCAGCTTGGGAACAGGGAGGCTTACAGATACGCAGTATTTT. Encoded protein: CASSLGTGRLTDTQYF.

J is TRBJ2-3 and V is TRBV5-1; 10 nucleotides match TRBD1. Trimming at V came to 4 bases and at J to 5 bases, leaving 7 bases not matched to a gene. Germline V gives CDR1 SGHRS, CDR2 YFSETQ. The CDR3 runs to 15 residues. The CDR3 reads CASSASGTGVDTQYF. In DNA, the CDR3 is TGCGCCAGCAGCGCCTCCGGGACAGGGGTAGATACGCAGTATTTT.

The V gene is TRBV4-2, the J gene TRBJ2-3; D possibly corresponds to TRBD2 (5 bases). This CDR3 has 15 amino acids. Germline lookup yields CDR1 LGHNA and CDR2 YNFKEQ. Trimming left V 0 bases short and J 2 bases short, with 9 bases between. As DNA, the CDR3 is TGTGCCAGCAGCCAAGACAGGAGGATCACAGATACGCAGTATTTT. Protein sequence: CASSQDRRITDTQYF.

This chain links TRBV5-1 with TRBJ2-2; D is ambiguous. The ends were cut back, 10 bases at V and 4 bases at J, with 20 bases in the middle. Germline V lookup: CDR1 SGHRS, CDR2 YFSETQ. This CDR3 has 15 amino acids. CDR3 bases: TGCGCCTCCAGTGATCCAGGCCGGGTCACCGGGGAGCTGTTTTTT. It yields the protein CASSDPGRVTGELFF.

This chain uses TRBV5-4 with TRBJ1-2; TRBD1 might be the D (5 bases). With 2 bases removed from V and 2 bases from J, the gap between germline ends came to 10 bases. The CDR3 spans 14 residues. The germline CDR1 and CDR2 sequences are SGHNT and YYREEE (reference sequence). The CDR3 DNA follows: TGTGCCAGCAGCTTTTCAGGGCAGAACTATGGCTACACCTTC. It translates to CASSFSGQNYGYTF. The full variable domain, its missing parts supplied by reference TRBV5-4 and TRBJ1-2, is ETGVTQSPTHLIKTRGQQVTLRCSSQSGHNTVSWYQQALGQGPQFIFQYYREEENGRGNFPPRFSGLQFPNYSSELNVNALELDDSALYLCASSFSGQNYGYTFGSGTRLTVV.

The CDR3 region is CASSGQGHDNEQFF. CDR3 sequence (DNA): TGTGCCAGCAGCGGCCAGGGTCACGACAATGAGCAGTTCTTC. The chain recombines TRBV9 with TRBJ2-1, with D possibly being TRBD1 (5 bases). The CDR3 is 14 residues long. The V and J ends lost 3 bases and 5 bases respectively, with 12 bases between them. Germline V gives CDR1 SGDLS, CDR2 YYNGEE.

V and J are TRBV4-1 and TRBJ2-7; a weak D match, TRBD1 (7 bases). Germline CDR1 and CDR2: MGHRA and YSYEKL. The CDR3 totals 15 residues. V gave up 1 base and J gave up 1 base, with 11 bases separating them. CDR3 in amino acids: CASSQGRDSSYEQYF. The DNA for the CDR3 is TGCGCCAGCAGCCAAGGGAGGGACAGTTCCTACGAGCAGTACTTC.

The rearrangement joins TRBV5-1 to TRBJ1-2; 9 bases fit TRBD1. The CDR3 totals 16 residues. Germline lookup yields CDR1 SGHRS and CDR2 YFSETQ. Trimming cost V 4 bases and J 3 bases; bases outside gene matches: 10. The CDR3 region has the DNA TGCGCCAGCAGCAAAGGACAGGGGAGGAATGACTATGGCTACACCTTC. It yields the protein CASSKGQGRNDYGYTF.

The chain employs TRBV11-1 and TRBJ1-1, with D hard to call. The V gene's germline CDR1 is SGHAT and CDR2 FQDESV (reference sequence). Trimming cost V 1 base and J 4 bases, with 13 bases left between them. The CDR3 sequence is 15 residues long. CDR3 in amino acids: CASSLEFGVGTEAFF. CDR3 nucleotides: TGTGCCAGCAGCTTAGAGTTTGGGGTAGGCACTGAAGCTTTCTTT.

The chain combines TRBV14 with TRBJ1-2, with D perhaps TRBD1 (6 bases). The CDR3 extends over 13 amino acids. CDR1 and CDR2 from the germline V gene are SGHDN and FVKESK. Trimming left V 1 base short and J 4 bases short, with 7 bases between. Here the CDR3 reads CASSQGGGYGYTF. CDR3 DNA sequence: TGTGCCAGCAGCCAAGGAGGGGGCTATGGCTACACCTTC. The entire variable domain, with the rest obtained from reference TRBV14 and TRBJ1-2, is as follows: EAGVTQFPSHSVIEKGQTVTLRCDPISGHDNLYWYRRVMGKEIKFLLHFVKESKQDESGMPNNRFLAERTGGTYSTLKVQPAELEDSGVYFCASSQGGGYGYTFGSGTRLTVV.

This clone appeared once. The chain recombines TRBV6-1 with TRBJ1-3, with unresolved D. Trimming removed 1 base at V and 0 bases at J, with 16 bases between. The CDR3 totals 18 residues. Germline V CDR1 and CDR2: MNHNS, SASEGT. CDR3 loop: CASSEGLGRLNSGNTIYF. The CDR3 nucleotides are TGTGCCAGCAGTGAAGGTTTAGGACGATTAAACTCTGGAAACACCATATATTTT.

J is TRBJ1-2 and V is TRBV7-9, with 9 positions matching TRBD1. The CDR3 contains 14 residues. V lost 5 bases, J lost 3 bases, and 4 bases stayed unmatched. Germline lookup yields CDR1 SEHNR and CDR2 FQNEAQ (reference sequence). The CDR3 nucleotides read TGTGCCAGCAGCCCGGACAGGGGAGACTATGGCTACACCTTC. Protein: CASSPDRGDYGYTF.

Here the CDR3 reads CASSWRVYNEQFF. In DNA, the CDR3 is TGTGCCAGCAGCTGGAGAGTCTACAATGAGCAGTTCTTC. The chain employs TRBV11-1 and TRBJ2-1; D remains unclear. Germline assignment: CDR1 SGHAT and CDR2 FQDESV (reference sequence). The V gene lost 4 bases and the J gene lost 3 bases, with 7 bases spanning the gap. This CDR3 contains 13 residues.

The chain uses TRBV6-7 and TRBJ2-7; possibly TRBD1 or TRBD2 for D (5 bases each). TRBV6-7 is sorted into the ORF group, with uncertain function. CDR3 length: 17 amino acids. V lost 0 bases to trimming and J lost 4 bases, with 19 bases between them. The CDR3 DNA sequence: TGTGCCAGCAGTTACTCTATTATTGGGGACCCAATATACGAGCAGTACTTC. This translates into CASSYSIIGDPIYEQYF.

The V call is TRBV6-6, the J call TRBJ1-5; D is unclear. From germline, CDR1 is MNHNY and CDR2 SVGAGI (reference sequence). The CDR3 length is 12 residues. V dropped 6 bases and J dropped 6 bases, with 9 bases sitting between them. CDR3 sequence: CASSHRRQPQHF. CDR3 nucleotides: TGTGCCAGCAGCCATCGTCGTCAGCCCCAGCATTTT.

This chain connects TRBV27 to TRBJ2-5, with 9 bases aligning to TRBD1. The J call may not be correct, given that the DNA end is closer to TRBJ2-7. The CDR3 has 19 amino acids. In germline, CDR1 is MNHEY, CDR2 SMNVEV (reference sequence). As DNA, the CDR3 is TGTGCCAGCAGCTCAGTCCTGATGGGACAGGGAAGGACCTTGGACGAGCAGTACTTC. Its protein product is CASSSVLMGQGRTLDEQYF.

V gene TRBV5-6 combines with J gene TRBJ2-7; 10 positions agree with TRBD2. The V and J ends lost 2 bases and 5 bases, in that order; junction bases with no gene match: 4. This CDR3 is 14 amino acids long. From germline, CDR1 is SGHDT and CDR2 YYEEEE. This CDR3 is CASSFGTSVDEQYF. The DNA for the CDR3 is TGTGCCAGCAGCTTCGGGACTAGCGTGGACGAGCAGTACTTC.

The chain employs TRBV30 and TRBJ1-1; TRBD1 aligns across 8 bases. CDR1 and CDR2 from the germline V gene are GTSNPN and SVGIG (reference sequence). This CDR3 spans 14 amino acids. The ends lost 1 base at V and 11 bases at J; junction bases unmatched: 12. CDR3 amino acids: CAWSGTDRGEVAFF. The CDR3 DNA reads TGTGCCTGGAGTGGGACCGACAGGGGCGAGGTTGCTTTCTTT.

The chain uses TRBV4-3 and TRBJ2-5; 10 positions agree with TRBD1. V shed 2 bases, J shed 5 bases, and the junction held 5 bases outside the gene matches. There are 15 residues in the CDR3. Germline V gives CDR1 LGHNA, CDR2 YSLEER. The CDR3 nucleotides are TGCGCCAGCAGCCAAAGGACAGGGGGAAGTGAGACCCAGTACTTC. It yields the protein CASSQRTGGSETQYF.

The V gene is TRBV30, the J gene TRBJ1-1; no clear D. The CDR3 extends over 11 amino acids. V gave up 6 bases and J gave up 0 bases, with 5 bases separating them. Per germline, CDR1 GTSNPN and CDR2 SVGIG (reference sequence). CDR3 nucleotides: TGTGCCTGTCATTTGAACACTGAAGCTTTCTTT. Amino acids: CACHLNTEAFF. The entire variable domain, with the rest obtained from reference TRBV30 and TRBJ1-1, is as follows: SQTIHQWPATLVQPVGSPLSLECTVEGTSNPNLYWYRQAAGRGLQLLFYSVGIGQISSEVPQNLSASRPQDRQFILSSKKLLLSDSGFYLCACHLNTEAFFGQGTRLTVV.

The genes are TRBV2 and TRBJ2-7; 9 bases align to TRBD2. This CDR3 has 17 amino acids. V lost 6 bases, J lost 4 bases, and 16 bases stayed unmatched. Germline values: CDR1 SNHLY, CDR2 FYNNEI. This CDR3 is CASSDPGRAGGDYEQYF. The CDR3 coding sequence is TGTGCCAGCAGCGATCCGGGCCGGGCGGGGGGGGATTACGAGCAGTACTTC. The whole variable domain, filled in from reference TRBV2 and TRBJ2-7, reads EPEVTQTPSHQVTQMGQEVILRCVPISNHLYFYWYRQILGQKVEFLVSFYNNEISEKSEIFDDQFSVERPDGSNFTLKIRSTKLEDSAMYFCASSDPGRAGGDYEQYFGPGTRLTVT.